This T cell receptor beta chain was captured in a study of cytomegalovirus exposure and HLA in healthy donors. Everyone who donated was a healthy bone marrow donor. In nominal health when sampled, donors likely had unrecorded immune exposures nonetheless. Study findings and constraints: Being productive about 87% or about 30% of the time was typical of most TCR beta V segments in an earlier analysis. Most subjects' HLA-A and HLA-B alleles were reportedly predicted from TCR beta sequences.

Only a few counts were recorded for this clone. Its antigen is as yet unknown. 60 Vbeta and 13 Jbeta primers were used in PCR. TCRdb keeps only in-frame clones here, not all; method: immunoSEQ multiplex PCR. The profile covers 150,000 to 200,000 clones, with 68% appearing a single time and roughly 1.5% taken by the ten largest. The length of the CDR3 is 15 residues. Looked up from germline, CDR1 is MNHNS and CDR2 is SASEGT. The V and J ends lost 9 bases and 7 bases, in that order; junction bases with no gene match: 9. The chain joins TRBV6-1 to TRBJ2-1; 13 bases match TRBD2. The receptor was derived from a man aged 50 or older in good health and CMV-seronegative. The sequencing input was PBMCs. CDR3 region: CASTSGGAPRNEQFF. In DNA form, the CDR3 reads TGTGCCAGTACTAGCGGGGGGGCCCCCCGAAATGAGCAGTTCTTC.